Below are 24 T cell receptor beta chains sequenced from a single sample in a study of blood T cell repertoires in COVID-19. The protocol was immunoSEQ multiplex PCR, while the TCRdb copy is restricted to in-frame clones and leaves out a portion. Of roughly 170,000 clones in the sample, 84% were seen once. Sequencing input: peripheral blood. The source of these receptors is a human donor in a cohort sampled during active COVID-19.

This clone appeared a few times. The CDR3 here is CASSGGDRGIYEQYF. The CDR3 DNA reads TGCGCCAGCAGCGGAGGGGACAGGGGGATCTACGAGCAGTACTTC. V usage is TRBV10-1 and J usage is TRBJ2-7; TRBD1 matches at 11 bases. Germline V gene lookup returns CDR1 WNHNN and CDR2 SYGVQD (reference sequence). V lost 6 bases, J lost 3 bases, and 7 bases stayed unmatched. The CDR3 totals 15 residues.

The gene calls are TRBV30 and TRBJ1-6; unclear D gene. CDR3 length: 13 residues. Germline values: CDR1 GTSNPN, CDR2 SVGIG (reference sequence). V lost 2 bases, J lost 8 bases, and 10 bases lay in between. The CDR3 DNA reads TGTGCCTGGAGTCCACGGGTGGATTCACCCCTCCACTTT. This encodes CAWSPRVDSPLHF.

The rearrangement links TRBV30 to TRBJ1-1; D unresolved. V was trimmed by 2 bases and J by 1 base, leaving 11 bases between them. This CDR3 comprises 14 residues. The germline V gene encodes CDR1 GTSNPN and CDR2 SVGIG (reference sequence). CDR3 sequence reads: CAWSSRLENTEAFF. CDR3 nucleotide sequence: TGTGCCTGGAGTTCACGACTGGAGAACACTGAAGCTTTCTTT.

Only a few counts were recorded for this clone. The gene calls are TRBV27 and TRBJ1-5; D is possibly TRBD1 (6 bases). Germline V gene sequence: CDR1 MNHEY, CDR2 SMNVEV (reference sequence). V was trimmed by 6 bases and J by 4 bases, leaving 13 bases between them. The CDR3 totals 14 residues. CDR3 in DNA: TGTGCCAGCAGACAGGGTGTTGAAAATCAGCCCCAGCATTTT. Protein sequence: CASRQGVENQPQHF.

The gene calls are TRBV6-5 and TRBJ2-7, with D perhaps TRBD1 (6 bases). The V end lost 2 bases, the J end lost 2 bases, and 10 bases lay between the germline ends. This CDR3 is 14 amino acids long. Germline-derived CDR1 and CDR2 are MNHEY and SVGAGI. The CDR3 region is CASSYHRAPYEQYF. Here the CDR3 DNA reads TGTGCCAGCAGTTACCACAGGGCGCCCTACGAGCAGTACTTC.

This clone occurred once. The rearrangement links TRBV11-2 to TRBJ2-1; D possibly corresponds to TRBD2 (6 bases). CDR1 is SGHAT and CDR2 is FQNNGV in the germline V gene. Trimming took off 3 bases at V and 6 bases at J, with 15 bases between the two ends. This CDR3 region has 15 residues. CDR3 sequence (DNA): TGTGCCAGCAGCTTGGAGGGGACGGTGGGCAATGAGCAGTTCTTC. Translation gives CASSLEGTVGNEQFF.

V and J are TRBV5-4 and TRBJ2-7; TRBD1 agrees at 7 bases. V was pared by 4 bases and J by 5 bases, with 9 bases of the junction left unmatched. Germline assignment: CDR1 SGHNT and CDR2 YYREEE (reference sequence). This CDR3 spans 14 amino acids. Here the CDR3 reads CASSPGGQVNEQYF. CDR3 DNA sequence: TGTGCCAGCAGCCCGGGCGGACAGGTCAACGAGCAGTACTTC.

There are a few counts of this clone. The rearrangement joins TRBV7-9 to TRBJ1-1, with TRBD1 identical over 7 bases. Germline CDR1 is SEHNR and CDR2 is FQNEAQ (reference sequence). This CDR3 is 14 amino acids long. V dropped 3 bases and J dropped 5; count of bases not matched to a gene: 6. The CDR3 DNA reads TGTGCCAGCAGCTTCCAAGGGGGCAAGACTGAAGCTTTCTTT. It codes for CASSFQGGKTEAFF.

This clone has only a few counts. The chain links TRBV5-6 to TRBJ2-2, with 7 bases that match TRBD1. This CDR3 comprises 16 residues. The J segment lost 2 bases and the V segment lost 5 bases, leaving 9 bases of the junction unmatched. The germline CDR1 and CDR2 sequences are SGHDT and YYEEEE. The CDR3 bases are TGTGCCAGCAGGCGACTGGACAGGAGTAACACCGGGGAGCTGTTTTTT. As protein: CASRRLDRSNTGELFF.

V gene TRBV5-6 combines with J gene TRBJ1-6; D is undetermined. The V end was cut by 1 base, the J end by 4 bases, with 6 bases between. The germline V gene has CDR1 SGHDT and CDR2 YYEEEE. The CDR3 runs 14 residues. CDR3 protein: CASSLTAYNSPLHF. CDR3 sequence (DNA): TGTGCCAGCAGCTTGACAGCTTATAATTCACCCCTCCACTTT.

This clone has more than one count but fewer than ten. The CDR3 loop is CASSEYQQETQYF. The CDR3 DNA follows: TGTGCCAGCAGTGAATACCAGCAAGAGACCCAGTACTTC. V gene TRBV2 combines with J gene TRBJ2-5; D uncertain. The CDR3 length is 13 residues. Looked up from germline, CDR1 is SNHLY and CDR2 is FYNNEI. V was pared by 2 bases and J by 2 bases, with 6 bases between.

The rearrangement joins TRBV30 to TRBJ2-7; perhaps TRBD2 as D (6 bases). Trimming cost V 5 bases and J 3 bases, with 17 bases left between them. Germline values: CDR1 GTSNPN, CDR2 SVGIG (reference sequence). The CDR3 is 14 residues long. CDR3 in amino acids: CAWPGTSLFYEQYF. For the CDR3, the DNA is TGTGCCTGGCCCGGGACTTCACTTTTCTACGAGCAGTACTTC. The complete variable domain, with remaining parts taken from reference TRBV30 and TRBJ2-7, reads SQTIHQWPATLVQPVGSPLSLECTVEGTSNPNLYWYRQAAGRGLQLLFYSVGIGQISSEVPQNLSASRPQDRQFILSSKKLLLSDSGFYLCAWPGTSLFYEQYFGPGTRLTVT.

This sequence joins TRBV7-9 and TRBJ1-1; D is undetermined. The CDR3 loop spans 13 amino acids. Trimming removed 1 base from V and 4 bases from J, with 7 bases in between. CDR1 and CDR2 (germline): SEHNR, FQNEAQ (reference sequence). The CDR3, as DNA: TGTGCCAGCAGCTTAGGAACGGTCACTGAAGCTTTCTTT. Amino acids: CASSLGTVTEAFF.

The chain couples TRBV11-2 to TRBJ1-1; a possible D gene is TRBD1 (6 bases). The CDR3 contains 15 residues. Germline V lookup: CDR1 SGHAT, CDR2 FQNNGV. V was trimmed by 4 bases and J by 5 bases, leaving 17 bases between them. CDR3 coding DNA: TGTGCCAGCAGCTATCAGGGGCGCGGAGGAACTGAAGCTTTCTTT. Translation: CASSYQGRGGTEAFF.

The chain links TRBV5-1 to TRBJ1-1, with 7 bases aligning to TRBD1. The CDR3 length is 15 residues. J gave up 6 bases and V 0 bases, and 8 bases lay outside the gene matches. CDR1 is SGHRS, CDR2 YFSETQ, per germline. CDR3 amino acids: CASSLVYRGSAEAFF. The CDR3 DNA sequence: TGCGCCAGCAGCTTGGTATACAGGGGTAGCGCTGAAGCTTTCTTT.

The chain carries TRBV29-1 and TRBJ1-2, with D possibly TRBD1 on 5 matching bases. This CDR3 spans 12 amino acids. Germline values: CDR1 SQVTM, CDR2 ANQGSEA. V lost 3 bases and J lost 8, with 13 bases in between. For the CDR3, the DNA is TGCAGCGTTGATGGATTGGGGCCAGGCTACACCTTC. Translation gives CSVDGLGPGYTF.

V and J are TRBV19 and TRBJ1-2; TRBD1 matches 7 bases. The CDR3 totals 12 residues. The germline CDR1 and CDR2 sequences are LNHDA and SQIVND (reference sequence). V gave up 6 bases and J gave up 2 bases; unmatched junction bases: 0. Written as DNA, the CDR3 is TGTGCCAGTAGGACAGGGAACTATGGCTACACCTTC. As protein: CASRTGNYGYTF.

The rearrangement joins TRBV14 to TRBJ1-4, with D hard to call. Germline CDR1 reads SGHDN; CDR2 reads FVKESK. With 7 bases removed from V and 10 bases from J, the gap between germline ends came to 19 bases. The CDR3 extends over 14 amino acids. The CDR3 protein is CASTSLGEIAKLFF. The CDR3 DNA follows: TGTGCCAGCACCAGTCTCGGGGAGATTGCAAAACTGTTTTTT.

This clone was seen a handful of times. The chain joins TRBV7-2 to TRBJ1-1, with a possible D match to TRBD1 (6 bases). There are 14 residues in the CDR3. Germline loops: CDR1 SGHTA, CDR2 FQGNSA. V shed 5 bases and J shed 2 bases, with 12 bases lying between them. The CDR3 DNA sequence: TGTGCCAGCAGCACTGGACAGATTAACACTGAAGCTTTCTTT. It specifies CASSTGQINTEAFF.

This clone was seen a few times. This sequence joins TRBV6-1 and TRBJ1-3; D is possibly TRBD1 (5 bases). Between the trimmed V and J ends, which lost 3 bases and 0 bases, there was a span of 6 bases. Germline CDR1 is MNHNS and CDR2 is SASEGT. This CDR3 is 14 amino acids long. The CDR3 region has the DNA TGTGCCAGCAGTGACAGGGCCTCTGGAAACACCATATATTTT. The encoded protein is CASSDRASGNTIYF.

The gene calls are TRBV11-2 and TRBJ1-4; D is possibly TRBD1 (6 bases). The germline V gene has CDR1 SGHAT and CDR2 FQNNGV. This CDR3 comprises 16 residues. Trimming took off 4 bases at V and 5 bases at J, with 17 bases between the two ends. The CDR3 coding sequence is TGTGCCAGCAGCTATGGGGCAGGGGAAACGAATGAAAAACTGTTTTTT. Its protein is CASSYGAGETNEKLFF.

The chain couples TRBV3-1 (or the pseudogene TRBV3-2) to TRBJ1-2, with D maybe TRBD1 (5 bases). V lost 4 bases to trimming and J lost 7 bases, with 16 bases between them. Germline CDR1 LGHDT, CDR2 YNNKEL (reference sequence). This CDR3 contains 14 residues. The CDR3 nucleotides read TGTGCCAGCAGCCCATCAGGTCCCGGGGGTGGCTACACCTTC. Translating it yields CASSPSGPGGGYTF.

The chain joins TRBV12-3 or TRBV12-4 to TRBJ1-2; 8 bases match TRBD1. V lost 4 bases, J lost 7 bases, and 2 bases stayed unmatched. CDR3 length: 12 amino acids. CDR3 region: CASSSTGVGYTF. CDR3 nucleotides: TGTGCCAGCAGTTCGACAGGGGTTGGCTACACCTTC.

The chain carries TRBV9 and TRBJ2-5; tentatively, D is TRBD2 (5 bases). The CDR3 contains 14 residues. V was cut by 0 bases and J by 2 bases, with 8 bases left in between. CDR1 and CDR2 from the germline V gene are SGDLS and YYNGEE. The CDR3 is CASSVVEGQETQYF. In DNA, the CDR3 is TGTGCCAGCAGCGTAGTCGAGGGACAAGAGACCCAGTACTTC.